The 2 T cell receptor beta chains in this list originate from one sample, sequenced in a study of blood T cell repertoires in COVID-19. Profiled with immunoSEQ multiplex PCR; TCRdb holds only in-frame clones, not every one. The repertoire holds hundreds of thousands of clones, almost 85% seen once, with just over 7% in the top ten. Sequencing was performed on peripheral blood. The receptors here all came from a human donor in a cohort sampled during active COVID-19.

This rearrangement joins TRBV9 to TRBJ1-1, with no clear D. CDR1 and CDR2 from the germline V gene are SGDLS and YYNGEE. V was trimmed by 3 bases and J by 10 bases, leaving 16 bases between them. The CDR3 loop spans 13 amino acids. The CDR3 nucleotides read TGTGCCAGCAGCGCGGCCACCCTCGGGAGAGCTTTCTTT. Its translation is CASSAATLGRAFF.

The V and J genes are TRBV27 and TRBJ1-1; D remains ambiguous. Germline V CDR1 and CDR2: MNHEY, SMNVEV (reference sequence). V was trimmed by 2 bases and J by 4 bases, leaving 11 bases between them. The CDR3 totals 14 residues. The CDR3, as DNA: TGTGCCAGCAGTTTAAGCGGGGTTGGCACTGAAGCTTTCTTT. Translation gives CASSLSGVGTEAFF.